This entry lists 5 T cell receptor beta chains sequenced from one sample in a study of blood T cell repertoires in COVID-19. Assay used: immunoSEQ multiplex PCR; TCRdb lists only in-frame clones, some missing. The table has more than 150,000 clones, roughly 86% seen once. Source material: peripheral blood. The receptors derive from a man aged 45 to 65 with active or convalescent COVID-19.

V and J are TRBV7-3 and TRBJ1-1; D unclear. The CDR3 length is 13 residues. Germline-derived CDR1 and CDR2 are SGHTA and FQGTGA. Trimming cost V 4 bases and J 4 bases, with 10 bases left between them. The CDR3 sequence: CASSYDEGTEAFF. CDR3 bases: TGTGCCAGCAGCTATGACGAGGGCACTGAAGCTTTCTTT.

This clone was counted only a few times. The V call is TRBV9, the J call TRBJ1-4; no clear D. Germline CDR1 reads SGDLS; CDR2 reads YYNGEE. CDR3 length equals 13 residues. V lost 6 bases to trimming and J lost 8 bases, with 14 bases between them. CDR3: CASNESPGEKLFF. DNA of the CDR3: TGTGCCAGCAACGAATCCCCGGGGGAAAAACTGTTTTTT.

The V and J genes are TRBV6-5 and TRBJ1-1; 7 nucleotides agree with TRBD1. V gave up 6 bases and J gave up 12 bases; unmatched junction bases: 19. CDR1 and CDR2 (germline): MNHEY, SVGAGI. This CDR3 has 15 amino acids. CDR3 DNA sequence: TGTGCCAGCAGGGGGGGACAGACCGCGGTCGGGTTGACTTTCTTT. This encodes CASRGGQTAVGLTFF.

The rearrangement links TRBV27 to TRBJ1-1; weak D call: TRBD1 (6 bases). The germline gives CDR1 MNHEY, CDR2 SMNVEV (reference sequence). This CDR3 has 12 amino acids. The germline V and J ends were trimmed by 7 bases and 11 bases, with 17 bases remaining between them. CDR3 DNA sequence: TGTGCCAGCATGGACAGATTAAGGAACGCTTTCTTT. It yields the protein CASMDRLRNAFF.

CDR3 DNA: TGTGCCAGCTCACCACGCGATAAAGAGACCCAGTACTTC. This translates into CASSPRDKETQYF. The chain links TRBV18 to TRBJ2-5; D call uncertain. Trimming took off 1 base at V and 3 bases at J, with 6 bases between the two ends. CDR1 KGHSH and CDR2 LQKENI come from the germline V gene. CDR3 length equals 13 residues.